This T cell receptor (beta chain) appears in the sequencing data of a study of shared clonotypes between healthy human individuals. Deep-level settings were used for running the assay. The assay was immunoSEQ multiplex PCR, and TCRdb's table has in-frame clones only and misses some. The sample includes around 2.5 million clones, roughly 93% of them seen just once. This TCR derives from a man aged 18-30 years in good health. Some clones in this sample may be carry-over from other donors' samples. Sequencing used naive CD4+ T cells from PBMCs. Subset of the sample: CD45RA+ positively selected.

The CDR3 DNA follows: TGTGCCAGCAGCTTAGCCGGGTTGGCATCCGAGCAGTACTTC. Encoded protein: CASSLAGLASEQYF. V usage is TRBV11-2 and J usage is TRBJ2-7; D is unresolved. The germline V gene encodes CDR1 SGHAT and CDR2 FQNNGV. V was shortened by 1 base and J by 6 bases, with 13 bases between the two germline ends. CDR3 length: 14 amino acids.